These T cell receptor beta chains were read from a single sample in a study of CD8+CD57+ T cells in acquired aplastic anemia. TCRdb recomputed calls from the reads with MiXCR, one row per CDR3 protein. The sample shows a few hundred thousand distinct CDR3 sequences, 55% to 60% of them seen only once. Material for sequencing was sorted CD4+, CD8+, or CD8+CD57+ T cells (not recorded which) from PBMCs. The receptor source for this set is a human donor with severe aplastic anemia or a healthy control (not recorded which). CDR3s include the opening cysteine and the closing phenylalanine or tryptophan. The D gene is left open where the match is weak. Rows give clone size only sometimes, using once, few, many, or a class for an expanded clone.

clone_size	v_call	d_call	cdr3_length	j_call	cdr3_nt	cdr3_aa
.	TRBV5-1	.	13	TRBJ1-1	TGCGCCAGCAGGTGGGAAGGTAACACTGAAGCTTTCTTT	CASRWEGNTEAFF
.	TRBV2	.	13	TRBJ1-5	TGTGCCAGCCGTGAGGGGTGGGGGCAGCCCCAGCATTTT	CASREGWGQPQHF
.	TRBV7-9	TRBD1	16	TRBJ2-7	TGTGCCAGCAGCTTAGTTGGACAGGGTGGATCCTACGAGCAGTACTTT	CASSLVGQGGSYEQYF
many	TRBV5-1	TRBD1	12	TRBJ2-5	TGCGCCAGCAGCTTAACGGGACAGCAAAAGTACTTC	CASSLTGQQKYF
once	TRBV29-1	.	14	TRBJ2-7	TGCAGCGTTGAGGGAGGGGACACAGCCTACGAGCAGTACTTC	CSVEGGDTAYEQYF
many	TRBV9	TRBD1	17	TRBJ2-2	TGTGCCAGCAGCTTCCTACCGGGACAGGACACTACCGGGGAGCTGTTTTTT	CASSFLPGQDTTGELFF
many	TRBV12-5	.	14	TRBJ1-2	TGTGCTAGTGGTCCCGCGTGGCAGCCCTATGGCTACACCTTC	CASGPAWQPYGYTF
.	TRBV2	.	13	TRBJ1-1	TGTGCCAGCAGTACAGGTCGGAACACTGAAGCTTTCTTT	CASSTGRNTEAFF
.	TRBV5-1	TRBD1	14	TRBJ1-1	TGCGCCAGCAGCTTGGCAGGGGGTTCCTACGAAGCTTTCTTT	CASSLAGGSYEAFF
once	TRBV7-2	TRBD1	14	TRBJ1-5	TGTGCCAGCAGCCACAGAGGGACAGATCAGCCCCAGCATTTT	CASSHRGTDQPQHF
.	TRBV20-1	.	14	TRBJ2-5	TGCAGTGCTAGAGAGGGGGGGGCGATGGAGACCCAGTACTTC	CSAREGGAMETQYF
.	TRBV10-3	.	12	TRBJ1-1	TGTGCCATCAGTGACTTCGACAGTGAAGCTTTCTTT	CAISDFDSEAFF
many	TRBV3-1	.	15	TRBJ1-1	TGTGCCAGCAGCCAAGAGGTTCAGGGGACGAGTGAAGCTTTCTTT	CASSQEVQGTSEAFF
.	TRBV24-1	.	13	TRBJ2-3	TGTGCCACCTCCCGGGGCCTCACAGATACGCAGTATTTT	CATSRGLTDTQYF
.	TRBV30	.	12	TRBJ2-7	TGTGCCTGGAGTCGGGACAACTACGAGCAGTACTTC	CAWSRDNYEQYF
few	TRBV24-1	.	14	TRBJ1-5	TGTGCCACCAGTGATGGCAAGAGCAATCAGCCCCAGCATTTT	CATSDGKSNQPQHF
.	TRBV7-9	TRBD1	14	TRBJ2-7	TGCGCCAGCAGCTGGACAGGGGGCACTTACGAGCAGTACTTC	CASSWTGGTYEQYF
.	TRBV15	.	15	TRBJ2-3	TGTGCCACCAGCAGCACACAGCTTTCCACAGATACGCAGTATTTT	CATSSTQLSTDTQYF
.	TRBV2	.	14	TRBJ2-3	TGTGCCAGCACCCCGGCCAGAAGCACAGATACGCAGTATTTT	CASTPARSTDTQYF
.	TRBV20-1	.	13	TRBJ1-6	TGCAGTGCTAATCGCCCGAGGACTAGCGACCTCCACTTT	CSANRPRTSDLHF
.	TRBV19	.	13	TRBJ1-1	TGTGCCAGTAGTATTTCCCCGGTCACTGAAGCTTTCTTT	CASSISPVTEAFF
many	TRBV6-5	TRBD2	17	TRBJ2-1	TGTGCCAGCAGCCTCACTCCAGGGCAGCGGGGCTACAATGAGCAGTTCTTC	CASSLTPGQRGYNEQFF
.	TRBV29-1	TRBD1	15	TRBJ1-2	TGCAGCGTTGAAGATCGGCAGGGGGTTTCTTATGGCTACACCTTC	CSVEDRQGVSYGYTF
many	TRBV28	TRBD1	15	TRBJ2-3	TGTGCCAGCAGCACGGACAGGGCCGACACAGATACGCAGTATTTT	CASSTDRADTDTQYF
.	TRBV5-1	TRBD2	16	TRBJ2-3	TGCGCCAGCAGCAGGGAAGCGGGGGGGCTCTGGGATACGCAGTATTTT	CASSREAGGLWDTQYF
many	TRBV7-2	TRBD2	18	TRBJ2-3	TGTGCCAGCAGCTCTCGGGGTGGGGGACTAGGGAGTCCAGATACGCAGTATTTT	CASSSRGGGLGSPDTQYF
.	TRBV24-1	.	14	TRBJ2-3	TGTGCCACCAGTGATTTCGTAGGGGGGGATACGCAGTATTTT	CATSDFVGGDTQYF
.	TRBV19	TRBD1	15	TRBJ2-5	TGTGCCAGTAGTCAGACAGGGCTCTCCCGAGAGACCCAGTACTTC	CASSQTGLSRETQYF
.	TRBV7-8	.	15	TRBJ1-5	TGTGCCAGCAGCTTAGGGGACGGTCCCAATCAGCCCCAGCATTTT	CASSLGDGPNQPQHF
.	TRBV12-3/TRBV12-4	.	16	TRBJ1-3	TGTGCCAGCAGCTCCCGCGCAGCGAGCTCTGGAAACACCATATATTTT	CASSSRAASSGNTIYF
.	TRBV7-9	.	13	TRBJ1-2	TGTGCCAGCAGCTTAAGAAAGGGACAAGGCTACACCTTC	CASSLRKGQGYTF
many	TRBV19	TRBD1	15	TRBJ2-1	TGTGCCAGTAGTTACAGGACAGGTTCCTACAATGAGCAGTTCTTC	CASSYRTGSYNEQFF
many	TRBV19	TRBD2	17	TRBJ2-5	TGTGCCAGTACCTCAAAATGGGGAAGTAGCGGGTCTGAGACCCAGTACTTC	CASTSKWGSSGSETQYF
once	TRBV7-2	.	19	TRBJ2-5	.	CASSIYLCSVFLSGETQYF
.	TRBV7-2	.	17	TRBJ1-6	TGTGCCAGCAGCTTATATCCCCTGGGAGTTTATAATTCACCCCTCCACTTT	CASSLYPLGVYNSPLHF
many	TRBV12-3/TRBV12-4	.	13	TRBJ1-5	TGTGCCAGCAGTACCTATAGCAATCAGCCCCAGCATTTT	CASSTYSNQPQHF
few	TRBV29-1	TRBD2	14	TRBJ2-5	TGCAGCGTTGAGTGGGGGACCGGGAGGGAGACCCAGTACTTC	CSVEWGTGRETQYF
once	TRBV5-1	.	15	TRBJ1-4	TGCGCCAGCAGCTTGGAGGGGTTGGCTAATGAAAAACTGTTTTTT	CASSLEGLANEKLFF
.	TRBV11-3	TRBD2	17	TRBJ2-3	TGTGCCAGCAGCTTAGATCGCCTAGCGGGAGTTTCAGATACGCAGTATTTT	CASSLDRLAGVSDTQYF
.	TRBV28	TRBD1	13	TRBJ1-2	TGTGCCAGCAGTAACGACAGGGGCTATGGCTACACCTTC	CASSNDRGYGYTF
few	TRBV10-3	.	16	TRBJ2-3	TGTGCCATCAGTGAGCGGAGGTCTTCCGGCACAGATACGCAGTATTTT	CAISERRSSGTDTQYF
.	TRBV5-1	.	15	TRBJ1-1	TGCGCCAGCAGCCCGGACACCATAATGAACACTGAAGCTTTCTTT	CASSPDTIMNTEAFF
.	TRBV2	.	13	TRBJ1-6	TGTGCCAGCAGTTCTGGGTTGAATTCACCCCTCCACTTT	CASSSGLNSPLHF
few	TRBV7-2	TRBD2	16	TRBJ2-5	TGTGCCAGCAGCCCAGAAGTCTCAGCGGGGGGCGAGACCCAGTACTTC	CASSPEVSAGGETQYF
.	TRBV2	.	14	TRBJ1-5	TGTGCCAGCAGTGATTTGGGCCTCAATCAGCCCCAGCATTTT	CASSDLGLNQPQHF
.	TRBV12-3/TRBV12-4	.	14	TRBJ2-7	TGTGCCAGCTCATCGACAGGGACTTCCTACGAGCAGTACTTC	CASSSTGTSYEQYF
.	TRBV7-9	.	15	TRBJ2-7	TGTGCCAGCAGCTTAGCGCGGGACAGCCCGTTCCAGCAGTACTTC	CASSLARDSPFQQYF
.	TRBV5-6	.	15	TRBJ2-1	TGTGCCAGCAGCTCATCACCTGGGGGGTACAATGAGCAGTTCTTC	CASSSSPGGYNEQFF